This entry lists 31 T cell receptor beta chains sequenced from one sample in a study of blood T cell repertoires in COVID-19. Produced via immunoSEQ multiplex PCR; TCRdb's table is partial and in-frame only. The sample contains 75,000 to 100,000 clones, 65% to 85% of which appear only once. Sequenced input: peripheral blood. The receptors were sampled from an elderly woman with acute or convalescent COVID-19.

J is TRBJ2-3 and V is TRBV19; possibly TRBD1 for D (6 bases). Between the trimmed V and J ends, which lost 6 bases and 1 base, there was a span of 14 bases. In germline, CDR1 is LNHDA, CDR2 SQIVND (reference sequence). The CDR3 contains 15 residues. DNA for the CDR3: TGTGCCAGTAGCCCGCCAGGGGTCGGCACAGATACGCAGTATTTT. Its protein product is CASSPPGVGTDTQYF.

V and J are TRBV9 and TRBJ2-2; 7 nucleotides line up with TRBD1. The germline V gene encodes CDR1 SGDLS and CDR2 YYNGEE. The CDR3 totals 16 residues. J gave up 3 bases and V 0 bases, and 5 bases lay outside the gene matches. CDR3 amino acids: CASSVVVGGHTGELFF. DNA of the CDR3: TGTGCCAGCAGCGTAGTTGTAGGGGGCCACACCGGGGAGCTGTTTTTT.

The chain is built from TRBV4-1 and TRBJ2-3, with 13 bases aligning to TRBD2. The CDR3 is 17 residues long. The trim removed 2 bases at V and 4 bases at J, leaving 6 bases unmatched. Germline V gene sequence: CDR1 MGHRA, CDR2 YSYEKL. The CDR3 loop is CASSQFRTSGSSDTQYF. The CDR3 DNA reads as TGCGCCAGCAGCCAATTCCGGACTAGCGGGAGTTCAGATACGCAGTATTTT.

Only one count was recorded for this clone. The chain employs TRBV12-3 or TRBV12-4 and TRBJ2-1, with 7 positions matching TRBD2. J gave up 6 bases and V 4 bases, and 3 bases lay outside the gene matches. The CDR3 loop spans 13 amino acids. CDR3: CASSYLAVNEQFF. The CDR3 bases are TGTGCCAGCAGTTACCTAGCGGTCAATGAGCAGTTCTTC.

J is TRBJ2-7 and V is TRBV19, with 9 nucleotides matching TRBD1. From germline, CDR1 is LNHDA and CDR2 SQIVND (reference sequence). The CDR3 is 14 residues long. The ends lost 3 bases at V and 5 bases at J; junction bases unmatched: 5. This CDR3 reads CASSMRTGVHEQYF. DNA of the CDR3: TGTGCCAGTAGTATGCGGACAGGGGTCCACGAGCAGTACTTC.

The chain recombines TRBV11-2 with TRBJ2-7, with D possibly matching TRBD1 (6 bases). Germline CDR1 SGHAT, CDR2 FQNNGV. The CDR3 runs 14 residues. The ends were cut back, 0 bases at V and 3 bases at J, with 9 bases in the middle. CDR3 sequence (DNA): TGTGCCAGCAGCTTAGACAGGGGCTTCTACGAGCAGTACTTC. Residues: CASSLDRGFYEQYF.

With respect to this clone: The sample has other DNA sequences that encode this CDR3 too. The chain is built from TRBV18 and TRBJ1-4; 7 nucleotides line up with TRBD1. The V segment lost 6 bases and the J segment 0 bases; nucleotides outside the gene matches: 7. Germline CDR1 reads KGHSH; CDR2 reads LQKENI. The CDR3 spans 16 residues. In nucleotides, the CDR3 is TGTGCCAGCTCGCCCAGACAGGGTGCAACTAATGAAAAACTGTTTTTT. Translating it yields CASSPRQGATNEKLFF.

V and J are TRBV3-1 (or the pseudogene TRBV3-2) and TRBJ2-1; possible D gene TRBD1, 5 bases. V was pared by 7 bases and J by 0 bases, with 13 bases between. The germline V gene encodes CDR1 LGHDT and CDR2 YNNKEL (reference sequence). This CDR3 region has 15 residues. The CDR3 sequence: CASKSDSNSYNEQFF. CDR3 coding DNA: TGTGCCAGCAAGTCAGACAGTAACTCCTACAATGAGCAGTTCTTC.

This rearrangement joins TRBV28 to TRBJ2-7; TRBD1 might be the D (5 bases). The CDR3 covers 14 residues. Germline V gives CDR1 MDHEN, CDR2 SYDVKM. Trimming took 7 bases from V and 3 from J, leaving 16 bases between them. The CDR3 coding sequence is TGTGCCAGCACCCCGCCCGCGACAGACTACGAGCAGTACTTC. Amino acid sequence: CASTPPATDYEQYF.

The genes are TRBV21-1 and TRBJ1-5; the table's D call of TRBD1 was not tested on the DNA. TRBV21-1 is reported as a pseudogene. CDR3 length: 15 residues. The CDR3 loop is CASSKTGPEGQPQHF. CDR3 nucleotide sequence: TGTGCCAGCAGCAAAACAGGGCCAGAGGGTCAGCCCCAGCATTTT.

The rearrangement uses TRBV14 and TRBJ2-6, with no clear D. The CDR3 length is 13 residues. V was pared by 4 bases and J by 2 bases, with 3 bases between. Germline CDR1 reads SGHDN; CDR2 reads FVKESK. The DNA of the CDR3 is TGTGCCAGCAGCCTCGCTGGGGCCAACGTCCTGACTTTC. Encoded protein: CASSLAGANVLTF.

The rearrangement links TRBV6-5 to TRBJ2-3; D uncertain. This CDR3 has 14 residues. CDR1 and CDR2 from the germline V gene are MNHEY and SVGAGI. V shed 0 bases and J shed 0 bases, with 4 bases lying between them. This CDR3 is CASSYSGSTDTQYF. The CDR3 DNA is TGTGCCAGCAGTTACTCGGGCAGCACAGATACGCAGTATTTT.

J is TRBJ1-5 and V is TRBV23-1; D is possibly TRBD1 (5 bases). TRBV23-1 is designated an ORF whose function remains uncertain. This CDR3 region has 17 residues. Trimming removed 0 bases from V and 2 bases from J, with 14 bases in between. In DNA, the CDR3 is TGCGCCAGCAGTCAATCGGGTCAGGGTGTAGGCAATCAGCCCCAGCATTTT. Amino acid sequence: CASSQSGQGVGNQPQHF.

This sequence joins TRBV7-2 and TRBJ2-3; 13 bases line up with TRBD2. V lost 5 bases to trimming and J lost 5 bases; unmatched junction nucleotides: 7. The CDR3 consists of 16 residues. Germline CDR1 reads SGHTA; CDR2 reads FQGNSA. CDR3 protein: CASSIGLAGDLDTQYF. The CDR3, as DNA: TGTGCCAGCAGCATTGGACTAGCGGGAGATCTAGATACGCAGTATTTT.

V gene TRBV13 combines with J gene TRBJ2-3; 11 nucleotides align to TRBD1. The V gene's germline CDR1 is PRHDT and CDR2 FYEKMQ (reference sequence). Trimming cost V 4 bases and J 0 bases; bases outside gene matches: 3. CDR3 length: 16 amino acids. The CDR3 region has the DNA TGTGCCAGCAGCTACGGGACAGGGGGGAGCACAGATACGCAGTATTTT. It encodes CASSYGTGGSTDTQYF.

In its sample, this clone was seen once. The V and J genes are TRBV27 and TRBJ1-2, with no clear D. The CDR3 runs to 13 residues. V was cut by 6 bases and J by 2 bases, with 10 bases left in between. Germline loops: CDR1 MNHEY, CDR2 SMNVEV (reference sequence). CDR3 region: CASSLQRNYGYTF. As DNA, the CDR3 is TGTGCCAGCAGCCTTCAGCGGAACTATGGCTACACCTTC.

This rearrangement joins TRBV5-1 to TRBJ2-1; no firm D call. This CDR3 has 14 amino acids. Germline V CDR1 and CDR2: SGHRS, YFSETQ. Trimming pared 1 base from V and 6 bases from J, leaving 11 bases between. The chain's CDR3 is CASSLRSDSNEQFF. The CDR3 DNA follows: TGCGCCAGCAGCTTGCGCTCAGATTCCAATGAGCAGTTCTTC. Variable domain in full (rest from reference TRBV5-1 and TRBJ2-1): KAGVTQTPRYLIKTRGQQVTLSCSPISGHRSVSWYQQTPGQGLQFLFEYFSETQRNKGNFPGRFSGRQFSNSRSEMNVSTLELGDSALYLCASSLRSDSNEQFFGPGTRLTVL.

The rearrangement links TRBV7-9 to TRBJ2-7, with no clear D. This CDR3 region has 12 residues. V was cut by 5 bases and J by 2 bases, with 7 bases left in between. Germline CDR1 and CDR2: SEHNR and FQNEAQ (reference sequence). CDR3 nucleotides: TGTGCCAGCAGCCTTAGAACCTACGAGCAGTACTTC. This codes for CASSLRTYEQYF.

The chain uses TRBV12-3 or TRBV12-4 and TRBJ2-7, with 10 bases fitting TRBD1. Trimming removed 7 bases from V and 4 bases from J; junction bases left unmatched: 4. The length of the CDR3 is 13 residues. CDR3 sequence reads: CASTGQGVYEQYF. The CDR3 nucleotides are TGTGCCAGCACTGGACAGGGGGTTTACGAGCAGTACTTC.

The rearrangement joins TRBV4-2 to TRBJ2-1; 13 bases match TRBD2. V dropped 4 bases and J dropped 0; count of bases not matched to a gene: 9. The CDR3 consists of 19 residues. Germline CDR1 and CDR2: LGHNA and YNFKEQ. CDR3 in DNA: TGTGCCAGCAGCCCTAGGACTAGCGGGAGAGGGGGCTCCTACAATGAGCAGTTCTTC. It codes for CASSPRTSGRGGSYNEQFF.

V usage is TRBV5-1 and J usage is TRBJ2-5; the D gene is possibly TRBD2 (5 bases). This CDR3 spans 13 amino acids. The germline gives CDR1 SGHRS, CDR2 YFSETQ. V was shortened by 6 bases and J by 3 bases, with 12 bases between the two germline ends. CDR3 region: CASNSGGEETQYF. The CDR3 DNA reads TGCGCCAGCAACTCCGGAGGTGAAGAGACCCAGTACTTC. The full variable domain, in which reference TRBV5-1 and TRBJ2-5 provide the parts outside the CDR3, is KAGVTQTPRYLIKTRGQQVTLSCSPISGHRSVSWYQQTPGQGLQFLFEYFSETQRNKGNFPGRFSGRQFSNSRSEMNVSTLELGDSALYLCASNSGGEETQYFGPGTRLLVL.

The CDR3 DNA follows: TGCGCCAGCAGCTTGGCCTTGGCGGAAACCCTCTACAATGAGCAGTTCTTC. Translating gives CASSLALAETLYNEQFF. This chain links TRBV5-1 with TRBJ2-1; D is ambiguous. The V end lost 0 bases, the J end lost 3 bases, and 16 bases lay between the germline ends. The germline gives CDR1 SGHRS, CDR2 YFSETQ. There are 17 residues in the CDR3. The variable domain in full, completed from reference TRBV5-1 and TRBJ2-1, reads KAGVTQTPRYLIKTRGQQVTLSCSPISGHRSVSWYQQTPGQGLQFLFEYFSETQRNKGNFPGRFSGRQFSNSRSEMNVSTLELGDSALYLCASSLALAETLYNEQFFGPGTRLTVL.

This chain joins TRBV2 and TRBJ2-3; D remains ambiguous. The length of the CDR3 is 13 residues. Trimming took off 3 bases at V and 0 bases at J, with 4 bases between the two ends. CDR1 and CDR2 from the germline V gene are SNHLY and FYNNEI. CDR3 in DNA: TGTGCCAGCAGTGACCTGAGCACAGATACGCAGTATTTT. Protein sequence: CASSDLSTDTQYF.

The V and J genes are TRBV6-1 and TRBJ2-5; D gene unclear. The germline CDR1 and CDR2 sequences are MNHNS and SASEGT. Trimming removed 1 base from V and 5 bases from J, with 8 bases in between. The CDR3 runs 13 residues. The CDR3 coding sequence is TGTGCCAGCAGTGAAGAACGTCAGGAGACCCAGTACTTC. The encoded protein is CASSEERQETQYF.

This chain connects TRBV6-5 to TRBJ2-2; 11 nucleotides agree with TRBD1. This CDR3 region has 14 residues. From germline, CDR1 is MNHEY and CDR2 SVGAGI. Trimming removed 8 bases from V and 3 bases from J; junction bases left unmatched: 2. Here the CDR3 reads CASGTGGDTGELFF. The CDR3 DNA reads as TGTGCCAGCGGGACAGGGGGAGACACCGGGGAGCTGTTTTTT.

V and J are TRBV3-1 (or the pseudogene TRBV3-2) and TRBJ2-1; D gene ambiguous. Germline CDR1 reads LGHDT; CDR2 reads YNNKEL (reference sequence). There are 17 residues in the CDR3. Trimming cost V 4 bases and J 1 base, with 17 bases left between them. CDR3 DNA sequence: TGTGCCAGCAGCCCCGATTCAACGGTGAGATCCTACAATGAGCAGTTCTTC. The encoded protein is CASSPDSTVRSYNEQFF.

This clone showed up just once. This chain links TRBV19 with TRBJ2-7; D might be TRBD2 (5 bases). CDR1 LNHDA and CDR2 SQIVND come from the germline V gene (reference sequence). The CDR3 extends over 15 amino acids. Trimming stripped 3 bases from V and 3 bases from J, with 15 bases between. CDR3 residues: CASSIRGGTDYEQYF. The CDR3 DNA sequence: TGTGCCAGTAGTATTCGAGGAGGAACGGACTACGAGCAGTACTTC.

The rearrangement joins TRBV10-1 to TRBJ2-7; 7 positions match TRBD1. V was pared by 3 bases and J by 2 bases, with 7 bases of the junction left unmatched. Germline V CDR1 and CDR2: WNHNN, SYGVQD (reference sequence). The CDR3 sequence is 15 residues long. The CDR3 loop is CASSDLRQGPYEQYF. The CDR3 DNA sequence: TGCGCCAGCAGTGACCTCAGACAGGGCCCCTACGAGCAGTACTTC.

CDR3: CASSRLWLAAGGDTQYF. CDR3 sequence (DNA): TGTGCCAGTAGTAGGTTATGGCTAGCGGCGGGGGGGGATACGCAGTATTTT. J is TRBJ2-3 and V is TRBV19; 9 bases fit TRBD2. V trimming: 4 bases; J trimming: 6 bases; junction bases outside the gene matches: 14. The germline CDR1 and CDR2 sequences are LNHDA and SQIVND (reference sequence). The CDR3 has 17 residues.

This chain joins TRBV18 and TRBJ2-7; 8 bases line up with TRBD2. Germline loops: CDR1 KGHSH, CDR2 LQKENI. The CDR3 loop spans 14 amino acids. J was trimmed by 2 bases and V by 3 bases; bases with no gene match: 3. The CDR3 DNA sequence: TGTGCCAGCTCACCCGGGACTAGTACCTACGAGCAGTACTTC. Translating gives CASSPGTSTYEQYF.

This rearrangement joins TRBV28 to TRBJ1-1; maybe TRBD1 (5 bases). Germline lookup yields CDR1 MDHEN and CDR2 SYDVKM. The CDR3 has 16 amino acids. The ends were cut back, 2 bases at V and 1 base at J, with 14 bases in the middle. The CDR3 sequence is CASSLPTGTANTEAFF. The CDR3 DNA reads TGTGCCAGCAGTTTACCCACCGGGACTGCGAACACTGAAGCTTTCTTT.